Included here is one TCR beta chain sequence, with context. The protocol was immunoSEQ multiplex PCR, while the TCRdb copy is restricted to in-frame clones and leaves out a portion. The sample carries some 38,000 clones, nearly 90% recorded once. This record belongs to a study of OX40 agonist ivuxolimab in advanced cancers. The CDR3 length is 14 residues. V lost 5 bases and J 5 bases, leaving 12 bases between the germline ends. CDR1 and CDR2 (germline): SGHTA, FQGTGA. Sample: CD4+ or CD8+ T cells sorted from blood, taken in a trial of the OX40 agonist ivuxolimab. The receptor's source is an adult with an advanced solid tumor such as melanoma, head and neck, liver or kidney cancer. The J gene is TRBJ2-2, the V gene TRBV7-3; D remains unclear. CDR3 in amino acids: CASSQAASTGELFF. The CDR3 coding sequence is TGTGCCAGCAGCCAGGCGGCTAGTACCGGGGAGCTGTTTTTT.